The 6 T cell receptor beta chains listed next were all sequenced from one sample in a study of CD4 T cells in relation to SARS-CoV-2 and coronaviruses. Method: immunoSEQ multiplex PCR; TCRdb's copy keeps in-frame clones and lacks some. The sample has 20,000 to 25,000 clones, about three quarters seen once. Unexposed donor CD4+ T cells date from about 2010-2019, before the COVID-19 pandemic. CD4+ T cells were isolated from the cells after about 11 days of culture. These receptors have no identified antigens. The sequencing sample was made of CD4+ T cells from PBMCs, cultured in vitro. The source is a human donor in good health.

The rearrangement joins TRBV28 to TRBJ1-2; 11 nucleotides align to TRBD1. The CDR3 is made up of 14 amino acids. Per the germline V gene, CDR1 is MDHEN and CDR2 is SYDVKM. After removal of 6 bases from V and 3 bases from J, the junction contained 3 bases not matched to a gene. In nucleotides, the CDR3 is TGTGCCAGCAGGTCGGGACAGGGGGACTATGGCTACACCTTC. Translating gives CASRSGQGDYGYTF.

The chain links TRBV9 to TRBJ1-2; possibly TRBD1 for D (6 bases). This CDR3 has 16 residues. With 6 bases removed from V and 0 bases from J, the gap between germline ends came to 18 bases. Germline V lookup: CDR1 SGDLS, CDR2 YYNGEE. The CDR3 DNA sequence: TGTGCCAGCAATCCCAGCTCGGGACACACTAACTATGGCTACACCTTC. Its protein product is CASNPSSGHTNYGYTF.

The CDR3: CASSYGPHPDTQYF. The CDR3 nucleotides are TGTGCCAGCAGCTACGGGCCTCATCCGGATACGCAGTATTTT. The chain is built from TRBV5-6 and TRBJ2-3; no reliable D call. V was trimmed by 3 bases and J by 6 bases, leaving 14 bases between them. This CDR3 is built from 14 residues. Germline V gene data show CDR1 as SGHDT and CDR2 as YYEEEE.

The rearrangement links TRBV28 to TRBJ1-2; maybe TRBD1 (6 bases). This CDR3 has 14 residues. The V gene lost 2 bases and the J gene lost 4 bases, with 11 bases spanning the gap. Germline V gives CDR1 MDHEN, CDR2 SYDVKM. The CDR3 loop reads CASSLNREGYGYTF. CDR3 coding DNA: TGTGCCAGCAGTTTAAACAGGGAGGGCTATGGCTACACCTTC.

V and J are TRBV5-1 and TRBJ2-2; possible D gene TRBD1, 6 bases. The germline V and J ends were trimmed by 5 bases and 4 bases, with 12 bases remaining between them. The V gene's germline CDR1 is SGHRS and CDR2 YFSETQ. The CDR3 covers 14 residues. CDR3 in DNA: TGCGCCAGCAGTTCCCGGGACACCACCGGGGAGCTGTTTTTT. Protein product: CASSSRDTTGELFF.

This sequence joins TRBV18 and TRBJ1-4, with TRBD1 matching 8 bases. Unmatched junction bases numbered 7, after V lost 0 bases and J lost 10 bases. Germline CDR1 reads KGHSH; CDR2 reads LQKENI. This CDR3 region has 15 residues. The CDR3 is CASSPPQGAETKLFF. CDR3 in DNA: TGTGCCAGCTCACCACCGCAGGGGGCAGAAACAAAACTGTTTTTT.